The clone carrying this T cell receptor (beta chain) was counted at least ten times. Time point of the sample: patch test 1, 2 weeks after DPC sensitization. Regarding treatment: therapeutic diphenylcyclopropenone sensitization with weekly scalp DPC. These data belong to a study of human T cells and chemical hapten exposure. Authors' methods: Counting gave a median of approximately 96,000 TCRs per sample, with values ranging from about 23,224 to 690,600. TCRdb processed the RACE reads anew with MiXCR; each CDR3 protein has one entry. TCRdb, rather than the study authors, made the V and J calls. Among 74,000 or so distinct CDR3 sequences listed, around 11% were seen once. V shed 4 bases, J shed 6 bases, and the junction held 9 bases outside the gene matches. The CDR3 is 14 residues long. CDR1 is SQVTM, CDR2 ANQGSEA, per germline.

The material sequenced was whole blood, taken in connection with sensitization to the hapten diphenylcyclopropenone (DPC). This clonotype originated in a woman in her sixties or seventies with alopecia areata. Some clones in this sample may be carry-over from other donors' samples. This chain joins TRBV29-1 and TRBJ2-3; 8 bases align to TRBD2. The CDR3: CSVVFAGGSDTQYF. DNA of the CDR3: TGCAGCGTTGTCTTTGCGGGGGGATCGGATACGCAGTATTTT.